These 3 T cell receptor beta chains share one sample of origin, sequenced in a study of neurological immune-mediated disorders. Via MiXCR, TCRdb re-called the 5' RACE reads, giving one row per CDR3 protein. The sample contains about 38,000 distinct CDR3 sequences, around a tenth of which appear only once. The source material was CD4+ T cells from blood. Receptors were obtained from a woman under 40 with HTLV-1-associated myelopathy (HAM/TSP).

CDR3 coding DNA: TGCAGTGCTAGAGGCGATAAGCCCCAGCATTTT. Protein: CSARGDKPQHF. The J gene is TRBJ1-5, the V gene TRBV29-1; no reliable D call. The CDR3 totals 11 residues. Germline V gene lookup returns CDR1 SQVTM and CDR2 ANQGSEA.

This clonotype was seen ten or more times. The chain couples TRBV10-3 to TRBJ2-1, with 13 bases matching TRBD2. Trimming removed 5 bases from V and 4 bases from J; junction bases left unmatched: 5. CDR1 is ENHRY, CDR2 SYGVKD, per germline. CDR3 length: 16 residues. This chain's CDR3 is CAISPGTSGVYNEQFF. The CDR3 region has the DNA TGTGCCATCAGTCCCGGGACTAGCGGGGTTTACAATGAGCAGTTCTTC.

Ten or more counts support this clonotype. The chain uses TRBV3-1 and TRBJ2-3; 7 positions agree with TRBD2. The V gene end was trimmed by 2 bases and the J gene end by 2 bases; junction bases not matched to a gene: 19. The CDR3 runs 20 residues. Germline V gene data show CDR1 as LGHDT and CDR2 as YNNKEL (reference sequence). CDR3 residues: CASSQSQWKRLAGDTDTQYF. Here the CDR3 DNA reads TGTGCCAGCAGCCAAAGCCAATGGAAACGACTAGCCGGGGACACAGATACGCAGTATTTT.